This T cell receptor beta chain was observed in a study of T cells after yellow fever vaccination. Whole-study findings and limits: Weaker overall, the secondary response nonetheless peaked faster (day 5 versus 15).

CDR1 and CDR2 (germline): SGHRS, YFSETQ. The CDR3 runs to 13 residues. Between the trimmed V and J ends, which lost 4 bases and 6 bases, there was a span of 13 bases. TCRdb called the 5' RACE reads again in MiXCR, with one record for every CDR3 protein. In the table there are hundreds of thousands of distinct CDR3 sequences, 13% of which are singletons. This clonotype occurred a few times. What it binds is unknown. The V call is TRBV5-1, the J call TRBJ1-1; D ambiguous. The clonotype comes from a man aged 25 to 40 who received the YFV17D yellow fever vaccine. Sample: PBMCs, taken on the day of the yellow fever booster vaccination. CDR3 DNA: TGCGCCAGCAGCATCACCGGGCTCGCTGAAGCTTTCTTT. Translated: CASSITGLAEAFF.